This T cell receptor (beta chain) was profiled in a study of CD8 T cells in Susac syndrome (dated by TCRdb to about 2019). Study-level background: Among the sequenced Susac syndrome patients, 5 or 6 had clinically active disease and about eight were in clinical remission. Susac syndrome patients were therapy-naive, on corticosteroids (some also receiving IVIg), or on IVIg alone at blood withdrawal. Whether CD8+ T cell activation and differentiation in Susac syndrome was antigen driven was tested using repertoire sequencing. General conclusions and limits of the study: The CD4+ T cell repertoire of patients with Susac syndrome showed no detectable clonal expansion. The TCR sequencing and HLA analysis was acknowledged to have included a relatively small number of individuals.

Trimming removed 6 bases from V and 1 base from J; the gene matches leave 11 bases unexplained. Counted from cysteine to phenylalanine, this CDR3 has 18 amino acids. The only DNA kept is the CDR3, 54 bases in frame from the first base. Peripheral blood CD8+ and CD4+ T cells from healthy donors, Susac syndrome patients and multiple sclerosis patients were profiled using high-throughput TCR beta sequencing. The Susac syndrome patients fulfilled recently defined diagnostic criteria for either definite or probable disease. Bulk CD8+ and CD4+ T cells were purified by magnetic negative isolation, whereas CD8+ TEMRA cells were enriched by FACS. Blood was drawn into EDTA tubes, processed within 24 hours, and PBMCs were isolated by density gradient centrifugation. PBMCs intended for TCR sequencing were cryopreserved in liquid nitrogen and thawed later in a water bath at 37 degrees C. The sorted or isolated CD4+, CD8+ and CD8+ TEMRA cells had a purity of 90% or higher.

Points on this clonotype: Its antigen specificity is not known. Per-base qualities were not stored, and no clone one base away is much larger.

RNA was extracted using the RNeasy kit, and roughly 0.5 to 1 microgram was reverse transcribed with random hexamers. The immunoSEQ multiplex PCR assay, covering 54 Vbeta and 13 Jbeta segments, was used to amplify TCR beta CDR3 regions. PCR amplification bias was corrected by using a synthetic template baseline for primer optimization and computational correction. The study's own analysis went as follows. Only productive sequences were kept, with reads annotated to V, D and J genes according to IMGT and analyzed in immunoSEQ Analyzer. Clonality was computed as one minus Shannon entropy normalized by log2 of the number of productive unique sequences. Public and private clones were assessed among the 100 most prevalent clones of each patient and control. Susac-specific clones were defined as absent from healthy and MS cohorts, over a thousand published viral clones and other ImmuneACCESS disease sequences. In TCRdb, the public reads were trimmed at Q25 with fastp and aligned with MiXCR, with productive beta chains retained. Entries that share a CDR3 protein sequence are merged under the most common genes and DNA. TCRdb assigned the V and J calls; the authors' analysis was not used. In this sample the table shows more than 110,000 distinct CDR3 sequences, approximately 95% of which occur a single time. 0.14% of the sample is held by the ten biggest clonotypes.

The TCR was taken from a human donor with Susac syndrome. Sequencing was done on a sample of CD4+ T cells from PBMCs. The sequence is built from TRBV12-3 or TRBV12-4 and TRBJ2-3; a stretch of 12 junction bases matches TRBD2. The CDR3 protein sequence reads: CASSQRMTSGGRTDTQYF. The nucleotides read TGTGCCAGCAGCCAGAGGATGACTAGCGGGGGACGCACAGATACGCAGTATTTT.